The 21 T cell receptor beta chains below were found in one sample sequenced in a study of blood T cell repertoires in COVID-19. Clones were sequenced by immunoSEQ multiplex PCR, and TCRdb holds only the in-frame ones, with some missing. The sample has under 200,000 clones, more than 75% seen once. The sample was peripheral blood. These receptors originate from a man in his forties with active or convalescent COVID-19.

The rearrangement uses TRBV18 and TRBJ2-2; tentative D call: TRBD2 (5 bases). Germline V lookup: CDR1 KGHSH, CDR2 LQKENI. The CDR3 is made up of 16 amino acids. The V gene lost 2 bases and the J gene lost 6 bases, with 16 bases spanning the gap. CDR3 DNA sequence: TGTGCCAGCTCACCAGTCCGGGGTCGTGGACCCGGGGAGCTGTTTTTT. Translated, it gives CASSPVRGRGPGELFF.

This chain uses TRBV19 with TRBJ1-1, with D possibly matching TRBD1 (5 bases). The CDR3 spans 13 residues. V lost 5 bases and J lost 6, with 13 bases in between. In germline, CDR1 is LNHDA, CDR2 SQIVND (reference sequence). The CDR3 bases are TGTGCCAGTAGTCGGGATCGGGGGGCTGAAGCTTTCTTT. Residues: CASSRDRGAEAFF.

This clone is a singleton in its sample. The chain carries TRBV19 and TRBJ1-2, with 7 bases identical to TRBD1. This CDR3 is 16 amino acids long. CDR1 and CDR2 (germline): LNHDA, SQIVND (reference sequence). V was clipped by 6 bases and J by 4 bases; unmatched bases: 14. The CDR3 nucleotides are TGTGCCAGTAGAGAGGACGGAACAGGGGCTGGCTATGGCTACACCTTC. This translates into CASREDGTGAGYGYTF. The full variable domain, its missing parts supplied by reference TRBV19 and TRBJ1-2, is DGGITQSPKYLFRKEGQNVTLSCEQNLNHDAMYWYRQDPGQGLRLIYYSQIVNDFQKGDIAEGYSVSREKKESFPLTVTSAQKNPTAFYLCASREDGTGAGYGYTFGSGTRLTVV.

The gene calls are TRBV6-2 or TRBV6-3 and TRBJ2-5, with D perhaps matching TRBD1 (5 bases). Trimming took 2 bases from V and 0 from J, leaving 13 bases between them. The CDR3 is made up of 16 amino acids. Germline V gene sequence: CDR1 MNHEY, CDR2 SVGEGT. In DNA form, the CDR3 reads TGTGCCAGCAGTTACCGCGACAGTCTCAACCAAGAGACCCAGTACTTC. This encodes CASSYRDSLNQETQYF.

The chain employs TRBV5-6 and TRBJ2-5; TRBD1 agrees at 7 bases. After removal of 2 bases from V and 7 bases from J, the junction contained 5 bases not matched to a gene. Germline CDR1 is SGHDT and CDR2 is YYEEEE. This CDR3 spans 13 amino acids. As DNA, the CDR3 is TGTGCCAGCAGCTTTGACAGGGCTAGGACCCAGTACTTC. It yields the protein CASSFDRARTQYF.

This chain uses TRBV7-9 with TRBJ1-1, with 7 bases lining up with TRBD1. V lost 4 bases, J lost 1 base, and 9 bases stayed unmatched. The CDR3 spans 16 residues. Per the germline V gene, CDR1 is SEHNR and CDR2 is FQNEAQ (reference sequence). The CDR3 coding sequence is TGTGCCAGCAGCTCGGTAAAGGGACAGAAGAACACTGAAGCTTTCTTT. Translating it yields CASSSVKGQKNTEAFF. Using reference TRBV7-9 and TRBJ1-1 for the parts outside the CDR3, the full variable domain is DTGVSQNPRHKITKRGQNVTFRCDPISEHNRLYWYRQTLGQGPEFLTYFQNEAQLEKSRLLSDRFSAERPKGSFSTLEIQRTEQGDSAMYLCASSSVKGQKNTEAFFGQGTRLTVV.

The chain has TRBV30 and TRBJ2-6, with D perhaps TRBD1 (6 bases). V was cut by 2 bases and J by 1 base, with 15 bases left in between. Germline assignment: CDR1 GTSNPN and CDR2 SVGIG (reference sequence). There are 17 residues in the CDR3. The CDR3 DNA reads TGTGCCTGGAGTCCGGCAGCCAGGGGTTCTGGGGCCAACGTCCTGACTTTC. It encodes CAWSPAARGSGANVLTF.

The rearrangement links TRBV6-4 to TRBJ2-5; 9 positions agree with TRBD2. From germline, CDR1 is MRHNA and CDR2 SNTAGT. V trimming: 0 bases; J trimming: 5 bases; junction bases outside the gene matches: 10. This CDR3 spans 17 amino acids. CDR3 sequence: CASSDSVKAGGRETQYF. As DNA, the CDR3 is TGTGCCAGCAGTGACTCGGTAAAGGCGGGGGGGCGCGAGACCCAGTACTTC.

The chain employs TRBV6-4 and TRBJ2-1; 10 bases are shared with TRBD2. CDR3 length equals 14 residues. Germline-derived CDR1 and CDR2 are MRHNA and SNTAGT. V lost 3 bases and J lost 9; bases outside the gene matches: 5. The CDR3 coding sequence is TGTGCCAGCAGTGAAACTAGCGGGGTGAGTGAGCAGTTCTTC. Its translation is CASSETSGVSEQFF.

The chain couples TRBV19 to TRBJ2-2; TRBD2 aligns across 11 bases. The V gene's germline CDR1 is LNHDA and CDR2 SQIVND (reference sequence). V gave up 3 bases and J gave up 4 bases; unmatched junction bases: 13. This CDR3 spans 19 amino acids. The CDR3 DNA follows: TGTGCCAGTAGTATGACAGGGTCACTAGCGGGAGTAGTCACCGGGGAGCTGTTTTTT. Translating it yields CASSMTGSLAGVVTGELFF.

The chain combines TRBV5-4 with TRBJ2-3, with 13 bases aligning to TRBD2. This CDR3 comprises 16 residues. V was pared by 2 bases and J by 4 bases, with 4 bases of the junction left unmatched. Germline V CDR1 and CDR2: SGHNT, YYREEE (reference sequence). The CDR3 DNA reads TGTGCCAGCAGCTTTGGACTAGCGGGAGACCCAGATACGCAGTATTTT. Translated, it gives CASSFGLAGDPDTQYF.

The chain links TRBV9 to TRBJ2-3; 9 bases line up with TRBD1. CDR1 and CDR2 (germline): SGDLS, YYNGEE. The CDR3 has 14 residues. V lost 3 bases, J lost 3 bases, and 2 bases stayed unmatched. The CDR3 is CASSDRGLTDTQYF. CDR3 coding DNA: TGTGCCAGCAGCGACAGGGGGCTAACAGATACGCAGTATTTT.

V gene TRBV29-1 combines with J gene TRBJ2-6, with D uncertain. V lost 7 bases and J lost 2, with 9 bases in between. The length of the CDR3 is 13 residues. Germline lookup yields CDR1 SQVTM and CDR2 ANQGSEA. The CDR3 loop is CSATVPGANVLTF. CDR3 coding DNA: TGCAGCGCTACGGTACCTGGGGCCAACGTCCTGACTTTC.

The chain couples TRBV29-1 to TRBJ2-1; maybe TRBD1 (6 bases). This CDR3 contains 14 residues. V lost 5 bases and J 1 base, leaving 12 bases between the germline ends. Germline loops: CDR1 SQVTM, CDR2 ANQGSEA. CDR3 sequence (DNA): TGCAGCGTTCAAGGACAGTCATCCTACAATGAGCAGTTCTTC. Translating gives CSVQGQSSYNEQFF.

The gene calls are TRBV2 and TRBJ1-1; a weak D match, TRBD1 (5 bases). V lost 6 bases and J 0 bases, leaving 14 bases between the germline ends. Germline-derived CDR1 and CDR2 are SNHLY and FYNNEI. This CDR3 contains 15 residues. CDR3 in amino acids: CASRTETVMNTEAFF. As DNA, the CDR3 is TGTGCCAGCAGGACAGAGACGGTCATGAACACTGAAGCTTTCTTT.

CDR3 sequence reads: CASRPGDGNTIYF. The CDR3 nucleotides are TGTGCCAGCAGACCGGGAGATGGAAACACCATATATTTT. V is TRBV11-2 and J is TRBJ1-3; no reliable D call. In germline, CDR1 is SGHAT, CDR2 FQNNGV. The CDR3 has 13 residues. V lost 6 bases to trimming and J lost 3 bases, with 9 bases between them.

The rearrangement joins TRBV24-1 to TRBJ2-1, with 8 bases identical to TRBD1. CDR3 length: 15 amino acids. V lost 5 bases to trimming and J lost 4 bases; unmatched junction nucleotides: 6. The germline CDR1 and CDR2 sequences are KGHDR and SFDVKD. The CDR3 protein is CATSADRGGYNEQFF. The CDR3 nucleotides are TGTGCCACCAGTGCCGACAGGGGCGGATACAATGAGCAGTTCTTC.

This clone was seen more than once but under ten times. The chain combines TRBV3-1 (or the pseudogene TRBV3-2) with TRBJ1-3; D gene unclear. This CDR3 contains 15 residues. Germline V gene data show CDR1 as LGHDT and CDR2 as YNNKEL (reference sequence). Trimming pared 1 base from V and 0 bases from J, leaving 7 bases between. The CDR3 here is CASSQVSRSGNTIYF. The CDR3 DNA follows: TGTGCCAGCAGCCAAGTTAGTCGCTCTGGAAACACCATATATTTT.

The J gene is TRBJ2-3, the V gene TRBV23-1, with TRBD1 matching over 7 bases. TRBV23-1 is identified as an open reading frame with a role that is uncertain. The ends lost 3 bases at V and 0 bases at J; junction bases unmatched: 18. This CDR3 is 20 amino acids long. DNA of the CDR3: TGCGCCAGCAGTCACTCCAAAACAAAACGGGACAGCACTAGCACAGATACGCAGTATTTT. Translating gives CASSHSKTKRDSTSTDTQYF.

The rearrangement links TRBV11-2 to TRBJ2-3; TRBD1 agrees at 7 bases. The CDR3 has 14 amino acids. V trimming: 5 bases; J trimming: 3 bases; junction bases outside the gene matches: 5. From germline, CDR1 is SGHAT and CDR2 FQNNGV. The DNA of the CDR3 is TGTGCCAGCAGCCGTAGACAGGGAACAGATACGCAGTATTTT. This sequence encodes CASSRRQGTDTQYF.

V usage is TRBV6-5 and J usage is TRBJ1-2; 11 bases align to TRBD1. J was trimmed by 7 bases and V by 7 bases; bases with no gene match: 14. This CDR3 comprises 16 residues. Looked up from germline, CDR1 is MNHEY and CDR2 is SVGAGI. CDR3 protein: CASTYSGTGGMSGYTF. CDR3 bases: TGTGCCAGCACATACTCCGGGACAGGGGGTATGAGTGGCTACACCTTC.